A selection of T cell receptor beta chains follows, all from one sample in a study of blood T cell repertoires in COVID-19. Clones were read by immunoSEQ multiplex PCR, and TCRdb kept only the in-frame ones, dropping some. In the table there are 280,000 or so clones, approximately 85% of which are singletons. The sequencing input was PBMCs or T cells enriched from blood (not recorded which). The receptors were gathered from a man aged 30 to 45 who had recovered from COVID-19. Both conserved end residues are part of each CDR3. The D gene is left open where the match is weak. Size is omitted from some rows. Given values are once, few, many or a class for expanded clones.

d_gene: TRBD2; abundance: few; j_gene: TRBJ2-7; v_gene: TRBV6-2/TRBV6-3; CDR3nt: TGTGCCAGCAGTAGCCTAGCGGGGGGAATCAACGAGCAGTACTTC; CDR3aa: CASSSLAGGINEQYF
d_gene: TRBD2; abundance: .; j_gene: TRBJ2-7; v_gene: TRBV11-2; CDR3nt: TGTGCCAGCAGCATGGGACTAGCGGATTGGATCGAGCAGTACTTC; CDR3aa: CASSMGLADWIEQYF
d_gene: TRBD1; abundance: .; j_gene: TRBJ1-5; v_gene: TRBV19; CDR3nt: TGTGCCAGTAGTATTGACAGGGGGACCAATCAGCCCCAGCATTTT; CDR3aa: CASSIDRGTNQPQHF
d_gene: TRBD2; abundance: .; j_gene: TRBJ2-3; v_gene: TRBV19; CDR3nt: TGTGCCAGTAGTTCCATAGCGGGAACGAACACAGATACGCAGTATTTT; CDR3aa: CASSSIAGTNTDTQYF
d_gene: TRBD2; abundance: .; j_gene: TRBJ2-3; v_gene: TRBV5-4; CDR3nt: TGTGCCAGCAGCTTGGAGCGGGGGAGGAGCGATACGCAGTATTTT; CDR3aa: CASSLERGRSDTQYF
d_gene: TRBD1; abundance: .; j_gene: TRBJ1-5; v_gene: TRBV6-1; CDR3nt: TGTGCCAGCAGTGAAGGGGACAGGGGGCGAGGGCAGCCCCAGCATTTT; CDR3aa: CASSEGDRGRGQPQHF
d_gene: TRBD1; abundance: .; j_gene: TRBJ1-1; v_gene: TRBV19; CDR3nt: TGTGCCAGTACGGCTCTGGCAGGGGGCATGAACACTGAAGCTTTCTTT; CDR3aa: CASTALAGGMNTEAFF
d_gene: TRBD1; abundance: .; j_gene: TRBJ1-1; v_gene: TRBV5-6; CDR3nt: TGTGCCAGCACCAGGGGGTCAGCTGAAGCTTTCTTT; CDR3aa: CASTRGSAEAFF
d_gene: .; abundance: once; j_gene: TRBJ2-2; v_gene: TRBV30; CDR3nt: TGTGCCTGGAGTGTAGACAGGCCCTCAGTCACCGGGGAGCTGTTTTTT; CDR3aa: CAWSVDRPSVTGELFF
d_gene: .; abundance: .; j_gene: TRBJ2-1; v_gene: TRBV6-5; CDR3nt: TGTGCCAGCAGGGACAGAGGCAATCGGTACAATGAGCAGTTCTTC; CDR3aa: CASRDRGNRYNEQFF
d_gene: TRBD1; abundance: .; j_gene: TRBJ2-7; v_gene: TRBV11-2; CDR3nt: TGTGCCAGCAGCTCCGAGTGGGACAGGGCCTACGAGCAGTACTTC; CDR3aa: CASSSEWDRAYEQYF
d_gene: TRBD2; abundance: .; j_gene: TRBJ2-2; v_gene: TRBV5-4; CDR3nt: TGTGCCAGCAGCTTTTCTAGCGGGGGGAACACCGGGGAGCTGTTTTTT; CDR3aa: CASSFSSGGNTGELFF
d_gene: TRBD2; abundance: .; j_gene: TRBJ2-2; v_gene: TRBV11-3; CDR3nt: TGTGCCAGCAGCCCACCTCCGGGACTAGCGGGGTACACCGGGGAGCTGTTTTTT; CDR3aa: CASSPPPGLAGYTGELFF
d_gene: TRBD1; abundance: .; j_gene: TRBJ1-1; v_gene: TRBV6-2/TRBV6-3; CDR3nt: TGTGCCAGCAGTCAGAGAACAGGGGGCCTTACTGAAGCTTTCTTT; CDR3aa: CASSQRTGGLTEAFF
d_gene: .; abundance: .; j_gene: TRBJ1-5; v_gene: TRBV30; CDR3nt: TGTGCCTGGAGTGTCAGTGGTGCTCAGCCCCAGCATTTT; CDR3aa: CAWSVSGAQPQHF
d_gene: TRBD1; abundance: .; j_gene: TRBJ1-1; v_gene: TRBV25-1; CDR3nt: TGTGCCAGCAGCAGGGGGAGGAACACTGAAGCTTTCTTT; CDR3aa: CASSRGRNTEAFF
d_gene: .; abundance: .; j_gene: TRBJ1-5; v_gene: TRBV18; CDR3nt: TGTGCCAGCTCACCCAACAGCCATCCTCGCAATCAGCCCCAGCATTTT; CDR3aa: CASSPNSHPRNQPQHF
d_gene: TRBD1; abundance: .; j_gene: TRBJ2-2; v_gene: TRBV9; CDR3nt: TGTGCCAGCAGCGTGGACAGGGTGGCCACCGGGGAGCTGTTTTTT; CDR3aa: CASSVDRVATGELFF
d_gene: TRBD2; abundance: once; j_gene: TRBJ2-3; v_gene: TRBV25-1; CDR3nt: TGTGCCAGCAGTGACTACCCGGGGGGTGTGGTGGATACGCAGTATTTT; CDR3aa: CASSDYPGGVVDTQYF
d_gene: .; abundance: few; j_gene: TRBJ1-1; v_gene: TRBV5-8; CDR3nt: TGTGCCAGCAGCCGGGGACTGGTCTTATGGGACACTGAAGCTTTCTTT; CDR3aa: CASSRGLVLWDTEAFF
d_gene: .; abundance: .; j_gene: TRBJ1-1; v_gene: TRBV3-1/TRBV3-2; CDR3nt: TGTGCCAGCAGCCATCGGACAGTAGTTAGTAAAGCTTTCTTT; CDR3aa: CASSHRTVVSKAFF
d_gene: TRBD1; abundance: .; j_gene: TRBJ1-1; v_gene: TRBV27; CDR3nt: TGTGCCAGCAGTGGTACAGGGGCCATCACTGAAGCTTTCTTT; CDR3aa: CASSGTGAITEAFF
d_gene: TRBD2; abundance: .; j_gene: TRBJ2-2; v_gene: TRBV7-6; CDR3nt: TGTGCCAGCAGCTTACTAGCGGGGTACACCGGGGAGCTGTTTTTT; CDR3aa: CASSLLAGYTGELFF
d_gene: .; abundance: .; j_gene: TRBJ1-3; v_gene: TRBV5-1; CDR3nt: TGCGCCACCAGCCCGGAGATTGGAAACACCATATATTTT; CDR3aa: CATSPEIGNTIYF
d_gene: TRBD1; abundance: .; j_gene: TRBJ2-2; v_gene: TRBV27; CDR3nt: TGTGCCAGCAGATTAATACAGGGGTATGGCGGGGAGCTGTTTTTT; CDR3aa: CASRLIQGYGGELFF
d_gene: TRBD2; abundance: .; j_gene: TRBJ2-1; v_gene: TRBV7-3; CDR3nt: TGTGCCAGCAAATTGACTAGCGGTCAAAACAATGAGCAGTTCTTC; CDR3aa: CASKLTSGQNNEQFF
d_gene: .; abundance: .; j_gene: TRBJ1-3; v_gene: TRBV6-5; CDR3nt: TGTGCCAGCCACCTGGCAGGTTATGGAAACACCATATATTTT; CDR3aa: CASHLAGYGNTIYF
d_gene: TRBD1; abundance: .; j_gene: TRBJ1-5; v_gene: TRBV19; CDR3nt: TGTGCCAGTAGAGGAGGGACAGGTAGTAGCAATCAGCCCCAGCATTTT; CDR3aa: CASRGGTGSSNQPQHF
d_gene: TRBD1; abundance: once; j_gene: TRBJ1-2; v_gene: TRBV10-2; CDR3nt: TGCGCCAGCAGTGAGCGGGACAGGGTCGCTGGCTACACCTTC; CDR3aa: CASSERDRVAGYTF
d_gene: TRBD1; abundance: .; j_gene: TRBJ1-2; v_gene: TRBV30; CDR3nt: TGTGCCTGGAGTGCAGACAGGGGTTATGGCTACACCTTC; CDR3aa: CAWSADRGYGYTF
d_gene: .; abundance: .; j_gene: TRBJ1-4; v_gene: TRBV30; CDR3nt: TGTGCCTGGAGTATCGGGGGAGGTAATGAAAAACTGTTTTTT; CDR3aa: CAWSIGGGNEKLFF
d_gene: .; abundance: .; j_gene: TRBJ1-2; v_gene: TRBV19; CDR3nt: TGTGCCAGTTCCGACTTCGGCTACACCTTC; CDR3aa: CASSDFGYTF
d_gene: .; abundance: .; j_gene: TRBJ2-3; v_gene: TRBV9; CDR3nt: TGTGCCAGCAGTAGCAGCCCGCTAGATACGCAGTATTTT; CDR3aa: CASSSSPLDTQYF
d_gene: .; abundance: .; j_gene: TRBJ1-1; v_gene: TRBV10-1; CDR3nt: TGCGCCAGCAGTGAGTTAAGGGGGGGGTCTGAAGCTTTCTTT; CDR3aa: CASSELRGGSEAFF
d_gene: .; abundance: .; j_gene: TRBJ1-2; v_gene: TRBV7-2; CDR3nt: TGTGCCAGCAGCCTAACAGGGTATGGCTACACCTTC; CDR3aa: CASSLTGYGYTF
d_gene: .; abundance: .; j_gene: TRBJ1-4; v_gene: TRBV6-5; CDR3nt: TGTGCCAGCCACAGGGAGGGAAATGAAAAACTGTTTTTT; CDR3aa: CASHREGNEKLFF
d_gene: TRBD1; abundance: once; j_gene: TRBJ1-1; v_gene: TRBV7-9; CDR3nt: TGTGCCAGCAGCTTTGGACAGGGTGAAGCTTTCTTT; CDR3aa: CASSFGQGEAFF
d_gene: .; abundance: .; j_gene: TRBJ1-4; v_gene: TRBV10-3; CDR3nt: TGTGCCATCAGGGAAGACTTAGGAAGTGAAAAACTGTTTTTT; CDR3aa: CAIREDLGSEKLFF
d_gene: TRBD1; abundance: .; j_gene: TRBJ1-6; v_gene: TRBV5-1; CDR3nt: TGCGCCAGCACTGGGACAGATAATTCACCCCTCCACTTT; CDR3aa: CASTGTDNSPLHF
d_gene: TRBD1; abundance: .; j_gene: TRBJ1-1; v_gene: TRBV6-6; CDR3nt: TGTGCCAGCAGTCCCGGGACAGGGAGGACTGAAGCTTTCTTT; CDR3aa: CASSPGTGRTEAFF
d_gene: .; abundance: .; j_gene: TRBJ1-1; v_gene: TRBV10-3; CDR3nt: TGTGCCATCAGCCTGGCTGCTGGTGAAGCTTTCTTT; CDR3aa: CAISLAAGEAFF
d_gene: .; abundance: .; j_gene: TRBJ1-2; v_gene: TRBV6-5; CDR3nt: TGTGCCACCATATCAACAGGGACGCTCTATGGCTACACCTTC; CDR3aa: CATISTGTLYGYTF
d_gene: .; abundance: few; j_gene: TRBJ2-2; v_gene: TRBV6-4; CDR3nt: TGTGCCAGCTCAAGAGGAACGAACACCGGGGAGCTGTTTTTT; CDR3aa: CASSRGTNTGELFF
d_gene: TRBD1; abundance: .; j_gene: TRBJ1-2; v_gene: TRBV5-1; CDR3nt: TGCGCCAGCAGCCCGGGACAGGGGCCGAATGGCTACACCTTC; CDR3aa: CASSPGQGPNGYTF
d_gene: .; abundance: .; j_gene: TRBJ1-1; v_gene: TRBV30; CDR3nt: TGTGCCTGGAGTGTTTCCGGCAGGGCTTTCTTT; CDR3aa: CAWSVSGRAFF
d_gene: TRBD2; abundance: .; j_gene: TRBJ2-1; v_gene: TRBV29-1; CDR3nt: TGCAGCGTTGAAGACCCGAAGCGGGGGGACTACAATGAGCAGTTCTTC; CDR3aa: CSVEDPKRGDYNEQFF
d_gene: TRBD2; abundance: .; j_gene: TRBJ2-1; v_gene: TRBV7-3; CDR3nt: TGTGCCAGCAGCCAGGGTAGCGGGGGTAGTGGTGAGCAGTTCTTC; CDR3aa: CASSQGSGGSGEQFF
d_gene: TRBD2; abundance: once; j_gene: TRBJ2-3; v_gene: TRBV27; CDR3nt: TGTGCCAGCAGCACCTATACAATAGCGCCCCCAAGCGGGGGAGACGGGGATACGCAGTATTTT; CDR3aa: CASSTYTIAPPSGGDGDTQYF
d_gene: TRBD1; abundance: .; j_gene: TRBJ2-7; v_gene: TRBV12-5; CDR3nt: TGTGCTAGTGGTATTGGACAGGGAAAAGACGAGCAGTACTTC; CDR3aa: CASGIGQGKDEQYF
d_gene: TRBD1; abundance: .; j_gene: TRBJ1-6; v_gene: TRBV6-5; CDR3nt: TGTGCCAGCACCAAGGGACAGGGCATGGATTCACCCCTCCACTTT; CDR3aa: CASTKGQGMDSPLHF
d_gene: .; abundance: once; j_gene: TRBJ2-7; v_gene: TRBV11-1; CDR3nt: TGTGCCAGCAGCTTATCGAGACAATCCTACGAGCAGTACTTC; CDR3aa: CASSLSRQSYEQYF
d_gene: .; abundance: .; j_gene: TRBJ1-3; v_gene: TRBV11-2; CDR3nt: TGTGCCAGCAGCCAAACAGGGAACACCATATATTTT; CDR3aa: CASSQTGNTIYF
d_gene: .; abundance: .; j_gene: TRBJ1-5; v_gene: TRBV19; CDR3nt: TGTGCCAGTAGTACGTCTTCAGGGCTCGGGCCCCAGCATTTT; CDR3aa: CASSTSSGLGPQHF
d_gene: TRBD1; abundance: .; j_gene: TRBJ2-1; v_gene: TRBV11-2; CDR3nt: TGTGCCAGCAGTGGACAGGGGTGGGTAAATGAGCAGTTCTTC; CDR3aa: CASSGQGWVNEQFF